The source of this T cell receptor (beta chain) is a study of control samples from healthy donors and cancer patients. Germline V gives CDR1 SGHRS, CDR2 YFSETQ. Deletions cut 4 bases from V and 2 bases from J, with 14 bases between. The CDR3 has 15 residues. Here immunoSEQ multiplex PCR was the method, and the copy in TCRdb shows in-frame clones only, minus some. The sample holds tens of thousands of clones, approximately 84% seen once. Sequences were obtained from blood. The V gene is TRBV5-1, the J gene TRBJ2-3, with D perhaps TRBD1 (6 bases). The sequence was collected from a woman aged 50 to 60 in good health. The CDR3 region has the DNA TGCGCCAGCAGCCACCCGGACAGATCCACAGATACGCAGTATTTT. Its protein is CASSHPDRSTDTQYF.